This TCR beta chain stems from a study of OX40 agonist ivuxolimab in advanced cancers. Background on the whole study: Ivuxolimab, which targeted the costimulatory receptor OX40 (CD134), was an agonistic, fully human IgG2 monoclonal antibody. Intravenous ivuxolimab was administered to patients every 2 weeks at six dose levels: 0.01, 0.1, 0.3, 1.5, 3 and 10 mg/kg. The paper reports the monotherapy dose-escalation portion (N of about 54 patients) of the phase I ivuxolimab trial. In the dose-escalation cohort, around four fifths of patients were male, and the mean age was 60 years with a range of 23 to 79. Peripheral TCRbeta sequencing was intended to test whether TCR sequence diversity was altered and clonal T-cell expansion was caused by ivuxolimab. Among the roughly 54 dose-escalation patients, about 20 had hepatocellular carcinoma, about 15 melanoma, 9 renal cell carcinoma and 9 head and neck cancer. Partial responses were achieved by three dose-escalation patients, of whom one had hepatocellular carcinoma and two had cutaneous melanoma. Prior anti-PD-1, anti-PD-L1 or anti-CTLA-4 therapy was permitted, and checkpoint inhibitors had been received by less than 45% of dose-escalation patients.

Genomic DNA was extracted from sorted cells for sequencing of the TCRbeta CDR3 region. The immunoSEQ Assay was used for sequencing of TCRbeta CDR3 regions. Drawn from immuneACCESS, this table holds only the in-frame rearrangements with V and J called that TCRdb kept. Clones are partly lost; checked studies trace under half to an unresolved V gene and leave the rest unexplained. Present in this sample are over 30,000 clones, about 76% of which were seen just once. The top ten hold about a fifth of the sample. CDR1 LNHDA and CDR2 SQIVND were looked up in the germline V gene (reference sequence). There are 15 amino acids in the CDR3, from cysteine to phenylalanine inclusive. The kept DNA is CDR3 alone, 45 bases in frame from the first base. The V end gives up 7 bases and the J end 1 base, leaving 7 bases in the junction not matched to a gene. Patients with autoimmune disease history or receiving systemic immunosuppression were excluded from the trial. Peripheral blood for TCR sequencing was collected from all dose cohorts at baseline, on cycle 4 day 1, and on cycle 7 day 1. Samples were obtained from an open-label, multicenter, first-in-human phase I dose-escalation trial of ivuxolimab. Adults with locally advanced or metastatic melanoma, renal cell carcinoma, hepatocellular carcinoma or head and neck squamous cell carcinoma were enrolled in the trial. Before TCR sequencing, CD4+ T cells and CD8+ T cells from peripheral blood were sorted into separate populations.

In the case of this clone: It lacks a known antigen. Qualities for individual bases were not recorded, and no much larger clone is one base off.

Results and caveats for the whole study, not just this receptor: At doses of 0.1 to 3.0 mg/kg, clonal expansion of both CD4+ and CD8+ blood T cells was observed from baseline to week 6. The antigen specificity of the clonally expanded peripheral T cells was not determined. Low levels of normalized T-cell clonal expansion were also seen in some patients who did not respond. In the 0.1-3.0 mg/kg groups, partial responders were among the patients with the lowest normalized peripheral clonal expansion, particularly in CD8+ T cells. After ivuxolimab, more expanded clones were found on average in CD8+ T cells than in CD4+ T cells.

The receptor was isolated from an adult with an advanced solid tumor such as melanoma, head and neck, liver or kidney cancer. The sequenced sample was CD4+ or CD8+ T cells sorted from blood, obtained in a trial of the OX40 agonist ivuxolimab. The chain is encoded by TRBV19 joined to TRBJ1-5, with 7 bases matching TRBD1. The CDR3 reads as follows: CASTPTGWSNQPQHF. The bases read TGTGCCAGTACCCCGACAGGGTGGAGCAATCAGCCCCAGCATTTT.